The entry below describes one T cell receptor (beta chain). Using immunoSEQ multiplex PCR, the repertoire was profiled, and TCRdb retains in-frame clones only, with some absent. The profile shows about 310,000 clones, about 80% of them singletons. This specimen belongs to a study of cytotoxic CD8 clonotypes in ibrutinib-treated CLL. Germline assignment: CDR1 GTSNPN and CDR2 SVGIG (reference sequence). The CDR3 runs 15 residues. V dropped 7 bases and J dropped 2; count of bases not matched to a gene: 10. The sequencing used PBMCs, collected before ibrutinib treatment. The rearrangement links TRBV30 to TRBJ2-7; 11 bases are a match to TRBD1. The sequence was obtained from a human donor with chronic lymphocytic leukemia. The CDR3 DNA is TGTGCCTCCACGGGGACAGGGGGAGACCCCTACGAGCAGTACTTC. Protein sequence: CASTGTGGDPYEQYF.